The 26 T cell receptor beta chains given below trace back to one sample, sequenced in a study of T cell repertoires in cytomegalovirus infection. TCRdb re-called the reads through MiXCR, storing one row per CDR3 protein. The sample has roughly 230,000 distinct CDR3 sequences, 15% to 20% seen once. Source material: CD8+ T cells from PBMCs. The receptors shown here come from a human donor in good health (CMV status not recorded). Some clones in this sample may be carry-over from other donors' samples.

In its sample, this clonotype was seen many times. J is TRBJ2-5 and V is TRBV7-2, with D uncertain. From germline, CDR1 is SGHTA and CDR2 FQGNSA. The length of the CDR3 is 15 residues. The V end was cut by 5 bases, the J end by 2 bases, with 15 bases between. The CDR3 coding sequence is TGTGCCAGCAGCCCCACTGAGGCCCGACAAGAGACCCAGTACTTC. Protein product: CASSPTEARQETQYF.

This clonotype was recorded a few times. This chain uses TRBV6-5 with TRBJ1-5; D remains ambiguous. The CDR3 spans 15 residues. Trimming left V 0 bases short and J 0 bases short, with 6 bases between. The germline V gene encodes CDR1 MNHEY and CDR2 SVGAGI. The CDR3 here is CASSYSLYSNQPQHF. CDR3 DNA sequence: TGTGCCAGCAGTTACTCGCTGTATAGCAATCAGCCCCAGCATTTT.

This clonotype has only a few counts. The V and J genes are TRBV7-9 and TRBJ1-1, with D hard to call. Germline V gene lookup returns CDR1 SEHNR and CDR2 FQNEAQ (reference sequence). The CDR3 is 14 residues long. The V end was cut by 1 base, the J end by 5 bases, with 11 bases between. CDR3 nucleotide sequence: TGTGCCAGCAGCTTAGGCCGTCCGAGAACTGAAGCTTTCTTT. It codes for CASSLGRPRTEAFF.

This clonotype was picked up a small number of times. The rearrangement links TRBV4-3 to TRBJ1-1; D ambiguous. Germline V gives CDR1 LGHNA, CDR2 YSLEER. This CDR3 is built from 14 residues. Trimming removed 1 base from V and 2 bases from J, with 8 bases in between. The CDR3 region is CASSQVVANTEAFF. The CDR3 coding sequence is TGCGCCAGCAGCCAAGTTGTAGCTAACACTGAAGCTTTCTTT.

The table lists this clonotype with a few counts. This chain connects TRBV7-9 to TRBJ2-7; D is uncertain. Germline V gene lookup returns CDR1 SEHNR and CDR2 FQNEAQ (reference sequence). CDR3 length: 17 residues. The ends were cut back, 5 bases at V and 2 bases at J, with 22 bases in the middle. CDR3 loop: CASSPPWGTSLAYEQYF. The CDR3 nucleotides are TGTGCCAGCAGCCCCCCGTGGGGAACATCCCTGGCCTACGAGCAGTACTTC.

This chain links TRBV28 with TRBJ1-5; D is ambiguous. The ends were cut back, 1 base at V and 7 bases at J, with 11 bases in the middle. Germline V gene lookup returns CDR1 MDHEN and CDR2 SYDVKM. The CDR3 has 14 residues. The CDR3 region is CASSLYVGIQPQHF. The CDR3 nucleotides read TGTGCCAGCAGTTTATATGTAGGGATACAGCCCCAGCATTTT.

This clonotype was recorded many times. The rearrangement joins TRBV6-2 or TRBV6-3 to TRBJ2-7; D may be TRBD1 or TRBD2 (6 bases each). Germline V gene sequence: CDR1 MNHEY, CDR2 SVGEGT. Trimming stripped 0 bases from V and 3 bases from J, with 24 bases between. This CDR3 region has 19 residues. CDR3 loop: CASSYSIADLRTEDYEQYF. CDR3 DNA sequence: TGTGCCAGCAGTTACTCGATAGCGGATCTGAGGACAGAAGACTACGAGCAGTACTTC.

The gene calls are TRBV5-1 and TRBJ2-3, with 7 bases matching TRBD2. With V trimmed by 4 bases and J by 4 bases, 6 bases remained unmatched. Germline CDR1 is SGHRS and CDR2 is YFSETQ. The CDR3 contains 14 residues. The CDR3 DNA follows: TGCGCCAGCAGCCCCGGGGAGGGCTCAGATACGCAGTATTTT. This codes for CASSPGEGSDTQYF.

This clonotype was seen a handful of times. The J gene is TRBJ1-1, the V gene TRBV4-3; D possibly corresponds to TRBD1 (6 bases). The CDR3 extends over 15 amino acids. Trimming removed 0 bases from V and 1 base from J, with 9 bases in between. Germline V gene data show CDR1 as LGHNA and CDR2 as YSLEER. CDR3 DNA sequence: TGCGCCAGCAGCCAAGATACAGGGACGAACACTGAAGCTTTCTTT. This codes for CASSQDTGTNTEAFF.

This clonotype was found many times. The chain has TRBV6-2 or TRBV6-3 and TRBJ2-1; 11 nucleotides agree with TRBD2. The CDR3 sequence is 17 residues long. The ends lost 5 bases at V and 3 bases at J; junction bases unmatched: 9. Per germline, CDR1 MNHEY and CDR2 SVGEGT. In DNA form, the CDR3 reads TGTGCCAGCAGTCCACTAGCGGGGGCCACCTTCTACAATGAGCAGTTCTTC. This encodes CASSPLAGATFYNEQFF.

This chain joins TRBV5-1 and TRBJ2-7; no firm D call. V dropped 0 bases and J dropped 0 bases, with 7 bases sitting between them. The CDR3 has 14 residues. From germline, CDR1 is SGHRS and CDR2 YFSETQ. In DNA, the CDR3 is TGCGCCAGCAGCTTGGATATCAACTCCTACGAGCAGTACTTC. As protein: CASSLDINSYEQYF.

The J gene is TRBJ1-1, the V gene TRBV7-8; TRBD1 matches 7 bases. Germline assignment: CDR1 SGHVS and CDR2 FQNEAQ. V was clipped by 1 base and J by 7 bases; unmatched bases: 18. This CDR3 spans 18 amino acids. The CDR3 sequence: CASSLGTSAGGWDDEAFF. The CDR3 DNA follows: TGTGCCAGCAGCTTAGGAACGTCGGCAGGGGGATGGGATGATGAAGCTTTCTTT.

The rearrangement links TRBV6-5 to TRBJ1-2, with D hard to call. V shed 0 bases and J shed 6 bases, with 14 bases lying between them. The CDR3 is made up of 15 amino acids. Germline values: CDR1 MNHEY, CDR2 SVGAGI. The CDR3 sequence: CASSYSKEIGNGYTF. The DNA of the CDR3 is TGTGCCAGCAGTTACTCGAAGGAAATAGGAAATGGCTACACCTTC.

This clonotype was picked up one time. J is TRBJ2-7 and V is TRBV7-9; the match to TRBD1 covers 9 bases. Per the germline V gene, CDR1 is SEHNR and CDR2 is FQNEAQ (reference sequence). The CDR3 extends over 17 amino acids. J was trimmed by 0 bases and V by 5 bases; bases with no gene match: 11. The CDR3 spells CASSGRDRVQSSYEQYF. CDR3 DNA sequence: TGTGCCAGCAGCGGACGGGACAGGGTCCAGAGCTCCTACGAGCAGTACTTC. Complete variable domain (other parts from reference TRBV7-9 and TRBJ2-7): DTGVSQNPRHKITKRGQNVTFRCDPISEHNRLYWYRQTLGQGPEFLTYFQNEAQLEKSRLLSDRFSAERPKGSFSTLEIQRTEQGDSAMYLCASSGRDRVQSSYEQYFGPGTRLTVT.

J is TRBJ1-1 and V is TRBV6-6, with unresolved D. Germline V gene sequence: CDR1 MNHNY, CDR2 SVGAGI (reference sequence). Trimming left V 8 bases short and J 6 bases short, with 13 bases between. The CDR3 loop spans 12 amino acids. CDR3 residues: CASRLGWPEAFF. The CDR3 DNA is TGTGCCAGCCGACTGGGGTGGCCTGAAGCTTTCTTT.

V is TRBV20-1 and J is TRBJ1-2; 9 bases are a match to TRBD1. The J segment lost 0 bases and the V segment lost 6 bases, leaving 5 bases of the junction unmatched. This CDR3 has 14 amino acids. The germline V gene encodes CDR1 DFQATT and CDR2 SNEGSKA (reference sequence). As DNA, the CDR3 is TGCAGTGCAAGGGGACAGGGAACTAACTATGGCTACACCTTC. Translation gives CSARGQGTNYGYTF.

The V and J genes are TRBV7-9 and TRBJ2-7; the D gene is possibly TRBD1 (7 bases). V lost 1 base, J lost 0 bases, and 13 bases lay in between. In germline, CDR1 is SEHNR, CDR2 FQNEAQ (reference sequence). The CDR3 has 16 amino acids. The CDR3 DNA follows: TGTGCCAGCAGCTTAGGCGGGACAGACTTCTCCTACGAGCAGTACTTC. Amino acid sequence: CASSLGGTDFSYEQYF.

This clonotype appeared many times. The chain is built from TRBV7-2 and TRBJ1-2; possible D gene TRBD1, 5 bases. This CDR3 spans 16 amino acids. V was trimmed by 4 bases and J by 6 bases, leaving 21 bases between them. The germline V gene has CDR1 SGHTA and CDR2 FQGNSA. The CDR3 nucleotides are TGTGCCAGCAGCTCTACTCTCAGCGGGGGACCGCATGGCTACACCTTC. This sequence encodes CASSSTLSGGPHGYTF.

This clonotype was recorded a few times. The chain links TRBV6-2 or TRBV6-3 to TRBJ2-1; no clear D gene. Germline CDR1 and CDR2: MNHEY and SVGEGT. The V gene lost 8 bases and the J gene lost 10 bases, with 27 bases spanning the gap. The CDR3 runs to 16 residues. The CDR3 loop is CASSMQDPTVGWEQFF. The CDR3 DNA sequence: TGTGCCAGCTCAATGCAGGACCCCACAGTGGGTTGGGAGCAGTTCTTC.

This clonotype turned up a few times. This sequence joins TRBV9 and TRBJ1-2; D unclear. V was cut by 0 bases and J by 4 bases, with 10 bases left in between. The CDR3 runs to 14 residues. The germline V gene encodes CDR1 SGDLS and CDR2 YYNGEE. The CDR3 reads CASSVGTSGYGYTF. The CDR3, as DNA: TGTGCCAGCAGCGTAGGTACGTCAGGCTATGGCTACACCTTC. Combining the CDR3 with reference TRBV9 and TRBJ1-2 gives the whole variable domain DSGVTQTPKHLITATGQRVTLRCSPRSGDLSVYWYQQSLDQGLQFLIQYYNGEERAKGNILERFSAQQFPDLHSELNLSSLELGDSALYFCASSVGTSGYGYTFGSGTRLTVV.

This clonotype was detected many times. An end of the junction does not agree with germline; a read error may underlie this. The gene calls are TRBV29-1 and TRBJ1-1; D call uncertain. The CDR3 is 12 amino acids. The germline CDR1 and CDR2 sequences are SQVTM and ANQGSEA. CDR3 in amino acids: CSVEGRNTEAFF. CDR3 sequence (DNA): TGCAGCGTCGAAGGTAGGAACACTGAAGCTTTCTTT.

There are many counts of this clonotype. The chain uses TRBV28 and TRBJ1-5; D is unclear. The CDR3 has 14 amino acids. V lost 6 bases and J lost 4, with 13 bases in between. Germline values: CDR1 MDHEN, CDR2 SYDVKM. CDR3 DNA sequence: TGTGCCAGCAGACATGACTGGCCTAATCAGCCCCAGCATTTT. It is translated as CASRHDWPNQPQHF.

This clonotype has ten or more counts. The chain links TRBV6-5 to TRBJ1-6; D unresolved. Germline CDR1 reads MNHEY; CDR2 reads SVGAGI. This CDR3 contains 17 residues. V lost 5 bases and J 0 bases, leaving 14 bases between the germline ends. CDR3 sequence reads: CASSKPAQSSYNSPLHF. CDR3 coding DNA: TGTGCCAGCAGTAAGCCCGCTCAGAGCTCCTATAATTCACCCCTCCACTTT.

In its sample, this clonotype was seen many times. The CDR3 protein is CASSLQGSSYNEQFF. CDR3 coding DNA: TGTGCCAGCAGCTTACAGGGTAGCTCCTACAATGAGCAGTTCTTC. The V gene is TRBV11-1, the J gene TRBJ2-1, with D possibly TRBD1 on 5 matching bases. Germline lookup yields CDR1 SGHAT and CDR2 FQDESV (reference sequence). V lost 2 bases and J 0 bases, leaving 8 bases between the germline ends. There are 15 residues in the CDR3.

This clonotype was recorded a few times. The chain is built from TRBV12-3 or TRBV12-4 and TRBJ1-1, with TRBD1 as a possible D gene (6 bases). This CDR3 region has 14 residues. Trimming took off 5 bases at V and 1 base at J, with 11 bases between the two ends. The CDR3 nucleotides read TGTGCCAGCAGTCCCGTGGGACAGAACACTGAAGCTTTCTTT. This codes for CASSPVGQNTEAFF.

This clonotype was seen a few times. The V gene is TRBV25-1, the J gene TRBJ2-1; D not resolved. This CDR3 is 12 amino acids long. V lost 1 base and J lost 10, with 8 bases in between. CDR1 is MGHDK, CDR2 SYGVNS, per germline. Here the CDR3 reads CASSEFGPEQFF. As DNA, the CDR3 is TGTGCCAGCAGTGAATTTGGTCCAGAGCAGTTCTTC.